The table lists the clone carrying this T cell receptor beta chain with a few counts. Its antigen is unidentified. Germline assignment: CDR1 SGHRS and CDR2 YFSETQ. V gave up 4 bases and J gave up 1 base; unmatched junction bases: 2. The CDR3 contains 15 residues. The sample belongs to a study of T-cell memory formation after mild COVID-19. Looking at the study overall: Largely, TCR clusters stayed within a single donor. Study-wide results and limits: Pre-infection memory held some responding clones, suggesting pre-existing cross-reactive T cells responded. Nothing confirmed that second-wave clones peaking on day 37 were specific for SARS-CoV-2.

Constant-segment primers and 5'RACE yielded cDNA libraries for TCR alpha and TCR beta, each carrying sample barcodes and UMIs. TCRdb fed the 5' RACE reads into MiXCR, producing one record per CDR3 protein. The sample shows about 540,000 distinct CDR3 sequences, around 21% of them seen only once. The receptor's source is an adult woman who had mild COVID-19 (a few samples of this study predate the infection). Cell type and time point are not known. The sequencing sample was made of PBMCs or a T cell subset sorted from them (not recorded which). This sequence joins TRBV5-1 and TRBJ2-6; 7 nucleotides agree with TRBD1. CDR3 coding DNA: TGCGCCAGCAGCGGACAGGTGTCTGGGGCCAACGTCCTGACTTTC. Its protein product is CASSGQVSGANVLTF.